The sample holds many counts of the clone carrying this TCR beta chain. Its antigen remains unknown. The data are from a study of T cells in Graves' hyperthyroidism and ophthalmopathy. Points from the study as a whole: Most clonotypes expanded in thyroid above 0.001 were likewise present in blood. Ophthalmopathy was model-predicted a median roughly 6.3 months pre-onset.

Amplified regions were TCR beta CDR3 sequences from RNA transcripts. With the HTBI primer set, the TCR CDR3 went through a first round of RT-PCR. TCRdb ran MiXCR on the multiplex PCR reads and lists one entry per CDR3 protein. The sample shows about 300,000 distinct CDR3 sequences, roughly 17% of them seen only once. The study defined stable Graves' hyperthyroidism as no ophthalmopathy progression within 18 months. Source material for PBMCs was around 10 ml fresh peripheral blood. Trimming took off 5 bases at V and 7 bases at J, with 35 bases between the two ends. There are 20 residues in the CDR3. The germline gives CDR1 SGHVS, CDR2 FQNEAQ.

The material sequenced was blood. The receptor was derived from a man aged 25 to 40 with Graves' hyperthyroidism. V is TRBV7-8 and J is TRBJ2-5, with a weak D call TRBD2 (6 bases). CDR3 region: CASSPGVGGPGLPGQGTQYF. CDR3 coding DNA: TGTGCCAGCAGCCCGGGGGTTGGTGGACCGGGACTTCCTGGCCAGGGGACCCAGTACTTC.